This record concerns one T cell receptor beta chain sequence. The authors prepared the TCRbeta library with unique molecular identifiers. Using its own MiXCR run on the PCR reads, TCRdb lists one record per CDR3 protein. Of about 900,000 distinct CDR3 sequences listed, about 30% are singletons. The entry originates in a study of T-cell reconstitution after alpha-beta-depleted transplantation in children. The CDR3 totals 13 residues. The V gene lost 6 bases and the J gene lost 5 bases, with 13 bases spanning the gap. Germline CDR1 is SQVTM and CDR2 is ANQGSEA. The sample in question was PBMCs, mostly from graft donor cells, obtained 360 days after TCRalphabeta/CD19-depleted stem cell transplant. The V and J genes are TRBV29-1 and TRBJ2-2; D call uncertain. This sequence originates from a boy less than two years old who had a stem cell transplant for SCID, so the T cells may come from the graft donor. The CDR3 nucleotides read TGCAGCGTCCCCCATGAGGAAACCGGGGAGCTGTTTTTT. Amino acids: CSVPHEETGELFF.